Shown below are 10 T cell receptor beta chains from a single sample sequenced in a study of blood T cell repertoires in COVID-19. Using immunoSEQ multiplex PCR, the repertoire was profiled, and TCRdb retains in-frame clones only, with some absent. The sample has over 200,000 clones; around 90% are singletons. Sequenced material: peripheral blood. These receptors were collected from a man aged 55 to 70 who had recovered from COVID-19.

V and J are TRBV6-6 and TRBJ2-3; 9 bases are a match to TRBD2. This CDR3 contains 15 residues. CDR1 is MNHNY and CDR2 is SVGAGI in the germline V gene (reference sequence). With 6 bases clipped from V and 1 base from J, the junction kept 5 bases outside the gene matches. The CDR3, as DNA: TGTGCCAGCAGCAACGTAGCGGGGGGCACAGATACGCAGTATTTT. Translating it yields CASSNVAGGTDTQYF.

The J gene is TRBJ1-3, the V gene TRBV18; the D is unclear. V lost 0 bases and J lost 2, with 5 bases in between. Per the germline V gene, CDR1 is KGHSH and CDR2 is LQKENI. The CDR3 contains 14 residues. CDR3 in DNA: TGTGCCAGCTCACCACCTACAGCTGGAAACACCATATATTTT. It codes for CASSPPTAGNTIYF.

The CDR3 DNA sequence: TGTGCCAGCAGCCAAGAACCCGGACAGGGAGATTCACCCCTCCACTTT. Protein sequence: CASSQEPGQGDSPLHF. The chain is built from TRBV4-2 and TRBJ1-6, with 8 bases identical to TRBD1. Germline CDR1 and CDR2: LGHNA and YNFKEQ. Unmatched junction bases numbered 6, after V lost 0 bases and J lost 8 bases. This CDR3 has 16 amino acids.

The V call is TRBV6-1, the J call TRBJ2-5, with 8 bases that match TRBD1. With 2 bases clipped from V and 8 bases from J, the junction kept 13 bases outside the gene matches. CDR3 length equals 16 residues. CDR1 is MNHNS, CDR2 SASEGT, per germline. Here the CDR3 DNA reads TGTGCCAGCAGTGAAATGGGACAGGTAAAGGGAAGTACCCAGTACTTC. It is translated as CASSEMGQVKGSTQYF.

The CDR3 here is CASSHPTGAPYEQYF. CDR3 bases: TGTGCCAGCAGCCACCCGACAGGGGCCCCCTACGAGCAGTACTTC. The chain joins TRBV3-1 (or the pseudogene TRBV3-2) to TRBJ2-7, with TRBD1 matching 8 bases. The CDR3 is made up of 15 amino acids. The germline V gene encodes CDR1 LGHDT and CDR2 YNNKEL (reference sequence). Trimming removed 3 bases from V and 2 bases from J; junction bases left unmatched: 6.

The chain joins TRBV3-1 (or the pseudogene TRBV3-2) to TRBJ1-2, with TRBD1 identical over 10 bases. Losses at the gene ends were 4 bases for V and 2 bases for J; bases not matched to a gene: 13. The CDR3 length is 18 residues. Germline CDR1 LGHDT, CDR2 YNNKEL (reference sequence). The CDR3 spells CASSLRTTGGAINYGYTF. The CDR3 DNA follows: TGTGCCAGCAGCCTCCGAACGACAGGGGGCGCGATCAACTATGGCTACACCTTC.

The table lists this clone with a count of one. This rearrangement joins TRBV7-9 to TRBJ1-2, with 12 positions matching TRBD1. This CDR3 spans 17 amino acids. Losses at the gene ends were 5 bases for V and 3 bases for J; bases not matched to a gene: 10. The germline gives CDR1 SEHNR, CDR2 FQNEAQ (reference sequence). The CDR3 bases are TGTGCCAGCAGCCCCGGGACAGGGGGCAAATTGTACTATGGCTACACCTTC. It codes for CASSPGTGGKLYYGYTF.

V and J are TRBV5-6 and TRBJ1-1; TRBD1 is a possible D gene (5 bases). The CDR3 covers 15 residues. Germline CDR1 is SGHDT and CDR2 is YYEEEE. Trimming took off 1 base at V and 4 bases at J, with 14 bases between the two ends. In DNA form, the CDR3 reads TGTGCCAGCAGCTTGAGGCGGGGGACGGGCACTGAAGCTTTCTTT. Translating it yields CASSLRRGTGTEAFF.

V gene TRBV24-1 combines with J gene TRBJ2-1, with TRBD1 identical over 7 bases. The CDR3 loop spans 15 amino acids. Trimming took 3 bases from V and 6 from J; bases not matched to a gene: 7. Germline values: CDR1 KGHDR, CDR2 SFDVKD. CDR3 sequence reads: CATSDPSDRSNEQFF. The DNA of the CDR3 is TGTGCCACCAGTGATCCGTCGGACAGGAGCAATGAGCAGTTCTTC.

The chain combines TRBV18 with TRBJ1-1; D is uncertain. Germline lookup yields CDR1 KGHSH and CDR2 LQKENI. V lost 2 bases and J lost 7, with 11 bases in between. CDR3 length: 13 residues. As DNA, the CDR3 is TGTGCCAGCTCACCAACCAGCGCCCTTGAAGCTTTCTTT. The encoded protein is CASSPTSALEAFF.